The rows below give T cell receptor beta chains drawn from one sample of a study of cytomegalovirus exposure and HLA in healthy donors. The repertoire was sequenced with immunoSEQ multiplex PCR; TCRdb's copy has only in-frame clones and lacks some. This table holds about 160,000 clones, 80% to 90% found once. The material sequenced was PBMCs. The receptor set was obtained from a young woman in good health and CMV-seronegative. The CDR3 runs from the conserved cysteine through the conserved F or W. Fields, in order: D gene, V gene, J gene, clone size, CDR3 DNA, CDR3 protein. The D gene is left open where the match is weak. Clone size is not always given. Where it is, it says once, few, many or a class for expanded clones.

>.|TRBV25-1|TRBJ2-1|.
TGTGCCAGCAGTGACTTAGACTTCAATGAGCAGTTCTTC
CASSDLDFNEQFF
>TRBD2|TRBV7-6|TRBJ2-7|.
TGTGCCAGCAGCTTCAGACTAGCTGGGGAGCAGTACTTC
CASSFRLAGEQYF
>.|TRBV6-5|TRBJ1-4|.
TGTGCCAGCAGTTATGGGCCGGCAACTAATGAAAAACTGTTTTTT
CASSYGPATNEKLFF
>.|TRBV4-1|TRBJ2-7|.
TGCGCCAGCAGCCGAGCAGGGGGACTCTCCTACGAGCAGTACTTC
CASSRAGGLSYEQYF
>TRBD1|TRBV6-5|TRBJ2-7|.
TGTGCCAGCAGTTACTCGGGACAGGGTAACAGCGAGCAGTACTTC
CASSYSGQGNSEQYF
>TRBD1|TRBV18|TRBJ1-1|.
TGTGCCAGCTCACCATCAAAGACAGGGGGGAACACTGAAGCTTTCTTT
CASSPSKTGGNTEAFF
>.|TRBV28|TRBJ2-2|.
TGTGCCAGCAGTTTAGTAGAGAACACCGGGGAGCTGTTTTTT
CASSLVENTGELFF
>.|TRBV6-5|TRBJ1-6|.
TGTGCCAGCAGGCTGGGAGGGATGGGCAGTTCACCCCTCCACTTT
CASRLGGMGSSPLHF
>.|TRBV11-2|TRBJ1-1|.
TGTGCCAGCAGCTCGAGGACAAGGCAAGCTTTCTTT
CASSSRTRQAFF
>TRBD1|TRBV15|TRBJ1-2|once
TGTGCCACCAGCAGATCCACCGGGACAGCCTATGGCTACACCTTC
CATSRSTGTAYGYTF
>TRBD1|TRBV27|TRBJ1-1|.
TGTGCCAGCAGTTTATGGGGGGACAGGGGGCTCAACACTGAAGCTTTCTTT
CASSLWGDRGLNTEAFF
>TRBD2|TRBV19|TRBJ2-1|.
TGTGCCAGTAGTATAGTTGCTAGCGGTTCCTACAATGAGCAGTTCTTC
CASSIVASGSYNEQFF
>.|TRBV15|TRBJ1-5|once
TGTGCCACCAGCAGATTACAGGGATTCAATCAGCCCCAGCATTTT
CATSRLQGFNQPQHF
>.|TRBV19|TRBJ1-5|.
TGTGCCAGTAGACGGTACAATCAGCCCCAGCATTTT
CASRRYNQPQHF
>TRBD2|TRBV5-4|TRBJ2-1|.
TGTGCCAGCAGCTCAATAGCGGGGGGCATATACAATGAGCAGTTCTTC
CASSSIAGGIYNEQFF
>.|TRBV2|TRBJ2-2|.
TGTGCCAGCAGAATTGAGGCCGGGGAGCTGTTTTTT
CASRIEAGELFF
>.|TRBV28|TRBJ2-3|.
TGTGCCAGCAGTCCCGGACACGCTAGCACAGATACGCAGTATTTT
CASSPGHASTDTQYF
>.|TRBV6-1|TRBJ2-3|.
TGTGCCAGCAGTGAAGCGCTTCGGGGTAGCGCAGATACGCAGTATTTT
CASSEALRGSADTQYF
>TRBD1|TRBV5-1|TRBJ2-5|.
TGCGCCAGCAGCCCGACCCCGACAGGGGTTGGGGCAGAGACCCAGTACTTC
CASSPTPTGVGAETQYF
>TRBD1|TRBV29-1|TRBJ2-5|few
TGCAGCGTTCGACAGGGGGAAGAGACCCAGTACTTC
CSVRQGEETQYF
>TRBD2|TRBV5-1|TRBJ2-3|.
TGCGCCAGCAGCTGGACTGGACTAGCGGGGGCGACGCAGTATTTT
CASSWTGLAGATQYF
>TRBD1|TRBV4-1|TRBJ1-1|.
TGCGCCAGCAGCCAGCGGACAGGGGGCATTGGCACTGAAGCTTTCTTT
CASSQRTGGIGTEAFF
>.|TRBV5-6|TRBJ1-5|.
TGTGCCAGCAGCTTCGGGCAGGGTTCTCAGCCCCAGCATTTT
CASSFGQGSQPQHF
>.|TRBV29-1|TRBJ1-4|.
TGCAGCGTTGAAGTCCTCCGGGGGGAAAAACTGTTTTTT
CSVEVLRGEKLFF
>TRBD1|TRBV28|TRBJ1-2|.
TGTGCCAGCAAAACGGGACAGTATAACTATGGCTACACCTTC
CASKTGQYNYGYTF
>.|TRBV6-6|TRBJ1-3|.
TGTGCCAGCAGTTTTCAGGACACCATATATTTT
CASSFQDTIYF
>TRBD2|TRBV28|TRBJ2-7|.
TGTGCCAGCAGTTTGGGCGGGAGCTCCTACGAGCAGTACTTC
CASSLGGSSYEQYF
>TRBD1|TRBV4-2|TRBJ1-2|once
TGTGCCAGCAGCCAGGACCCCGGGACAGAACACTATGGCTACACCTTC
CASSQDPGTEHYGYTF
>.|TRBV29-1|TRBJ2-7|.
TGCAGCGTTGTGGCCCCGCTCTCCTACGAGCAGTACTTC
CSVVAPLSYEQYF
>.|TRBV5-1|TRBJ1-4|.
TGCGCCAGCAGCTCGGGCAGGGCTGATGAAAAACTGTTTTTT
CASSSGRADEKLFF
>TRBD1|TRBV28|TRBJ1-1|.
TGTGCCAGCAGTATAGGGGGCCGTCTAGGCACTGAAGCTTTCTTT
CASSIGGRLGTEAFF
>TRBD2|TRBV6-4|TRBJ2-3|few
TGTGCCAGCAGCCCGACTAGCGGGGGCACAGATACGCAGTATTTT
CASSPTSGGTDTQYF